This T cell receptor (beta chain) emerged from a study of T cells after posttransplantation cyclophosphamide. General observations from the study: TRB clonality was highly associated with recipient CMV seropositivity and reactivation. Later post-transplant blood repertoires were often dominated by donor CD8+ memory clones. Tissue-infiltrating T cells from skin or gut overlapped little with blood T cells.

Busulfan-fludarabine conditioning, marrow transplant, and cyclophosphamide on days +3 and +4 were administered. Here immunoSEQ multiplex PCR was the method, and the copy in TCRdb shows in-frame clones only, minus some. This sample has about 12,000 clones, with about 2% found just once. In germline, CDR1 is SQVTM, CDR2 ANQGSEA. The CDR3 extends over 13 amino acids. The V end was cut by 5 bases, the J end by 2 bases, with 12 bases between. This clone appeared a few times. No antigen is known for it. This receptor was identified in a male patient between 25 and 39 years old who received an allogeneic stem cell transplant from a related donor, was CMV-positive, and had no GVHD. Some T cells may be supplied by the graft donor. The sample in question was PBMCs, obtained after allogeneic stem cell transplant with posttransplant cyclophosphamide. This chain joins TRBV29-1 and TRBJ2-5; D may be TRBD1 (6 bases). CDR3 in DNA: TGCAGCGTTAAGTGGACAGCACAAGAGACCCAGTACTTC. This sequence encodes CSVKWTAQETQYF. Looking up the rest from reference TRBV29-1 and TRBJ2-5 gives the full variable domain: SAVISQKPSRDICQRGTSLTIQCQVDSQVTMMFWYRQQPGQSLTLIATANQGSEATYESGFVIDKFPISRPNLTFSTLTVSNMSPEDSSIYLCSVKWTAQETQYFGPGTRLLVL.